This T cell receptor beta chain originates from a study of shared clonotypes between healthy human individuals. This clone was seen once. Each subset's genomic DNA was split evenly across several immunoSEQ plates. DNA from unsorted PBMC was sequenced on ten immunoSEQ deep assay plates. The data were produced by immunoSEQ multiplex PCR, yet TCRdb's version contains in-frame clones alone and is incomplete. The sample carries fewer than 600,000 clones, less than 85% recorded once. The CDR3 consists of 13 residues. Germline V CDR1 and CDR2: MNHNS, SASEGT. V lost 6 bases, J lost 3 bases, and 11 bases lay in between.

The V gene is TRBV6-1, the J gene TRBJ1-1; maybe TRBD1 (5 bases). The sequenced sample consisted of PBMCs. The origin of this receptor is a woman aged 40 to 50 in good health. Some clones in this sample may be carry-over from other donors' samples. CDR3 coding DNA: TGTGCCAGCAGAGAGGACACCGACACTGAAGCTTTCTTT. Amino acid sequence: CASREDTDTEAFF.